A selection of T cell receptor beta chains follows, all from one sample in a study of radiotherapy plus CTLA-4 blockade in lung cancer. The assay was immunoSEQ multiplex PCR, and TCRdb's table has in-frame clones only and misses some. Counted here are tens of thousands of clones, about 87% occurring once; the ten biggest clones make up approximately 15%. Sample: peripheral blood, taken from a patient treated with radiotherapy plus ipilimumab. The receptors derive from a human donor with non-small cell lung cancer that progressed on radiotherapy plus ipilimumab. Both conserved end residues are part of each CDR3. A D gene is named only where the DNA matches it firmly. Expanded clones get a size class; other rows say once, few or many, or leave the size out.

j_gene	v_gene	abundance	d_gene	len	CDR3nt	CDR3aa
TRBJ1-1	TRBV30	few	TRBD1	15	TGTGCCTGGAGCAGGACAGGGCCCATGAACACTGAAGCTTTCTTT	CAWSRTGPMNTEAFF
TRBJ1-2	TRBV20-1	-	-	11	TGCAGTGCTCCAGGACTCGGAGGCTACACCTTC	CSAPGLGGYTF
TRBJ1-2	TRBV6-5	-	TRBD1	13	TGTGCGACACAGGGACAGGGAGAGTTAGGCTACACCTTC	CATQGQGELGYTF
TRBJ2-6	TRBV19	-	-	18	TGTGCCAGTAGTATAGCCGTACAGGGTTCCTCTGGGGCCAACGTCCTGACTTTC	CASSIAVQGSSGANVLTF
TRBJ2-5	TRBV6-1	few	TRBD1	15	TGTGCCAGCTCCCGGACAGGGGGTCGTTCAGAGACCCAGTACTTC	CASSRTGGRSETQYF
TRBJ2-2	TRBV2	-	TRBD1	18	TGTGCCAGCGGGAACAGGGGGCGCGTTACCGCGAACACCGGGGAGCTGTTTTTT	CASGNRGRVTANTGELFF
TRBJ1-2	TRBV20-1	-	-	11	TGCAGTGCTCCAACAACCTATGGCTACACCTTC	CSAPTTYGYTF
TRBJ2-5	TRBV5-1	few	TRBD2	17	TGCGCCAGCAGCTTGGGCCTAGCGGGAGTCTACCAAGAGACCCAGTACTTC	CASSLGLAGVYQETQYF
TRBJ2-3	TRBV4-3	once	-	18	TGCGCCAGCAGCCAGGAACGCCCCCGCAGAGAATACACAGATACGCAGTATTTT	CASSQERPRREYTDTQYF
TRBJ2-7	TRBV28	once	-	14	TGTGCCAGCAGTTTTGGTCAGGTTCCCTACGAGCAGTACTTC	CASSFGQVPYEQYF
TRBJ1-6	TRBV5-1	-	TRBD1	13	TGCGCCAGCAGCGGGACAGGCAATTCACCCCTCCACTTT	CASSGTGNSPLHF
TRBJ2-5	TRBV5-4	-	TRBD2	12	TGTGCCAGCAGGGGGGGGCAAGAGACCCAGTACTTC	CASRGGQETQYF
TRBJ2-5	TRBV11-3	-	-	13	TGTGCCAGCGGCGCACGAGTCCGGGAGACCCAGTACTTC	CASGARVRETQYF
TRBJ1-2	TRBV9	-	TRBD1	13	TGTGCCAGCAGCGTGGACAGGGGTAGAGGCTACACCTTC	CASSVDRGRGYTF
TRBJ2-2	TRBV9	-	TRBD2	16	TGTGCCAGCAGCCACGGACTAGCGATGAACACCGGGGAGCTGTTTTTT	CASSHGLAMNTGELFF
TRBJ2-1	TRBV30	-	-	15	TGTGCCTGGAGCGTGGGCTCCTCCTATACCGATGAGCAGTTCTTC	CAWSVGSSYTDEQFF
TRBJ1-1	TRBV6-5	-	TRBD1	15	TGTGCCAGCACCGATAATCAGGGGGCAGGTACTGAAGCTTTCTTT	CASTDNQGAGTEAFF
TRBJ2-3	TRBV14	-	-	12	TGCGCCAGCAGCCCCCTCGGGGTTGGGCAGTATTTT	CASSPLGVGQYF
TRBJ2-3	TRBV9	-	-	14	TGTGCCAGCAGCGTGCGCACGGAATGGGATACGCAGTATTTT	CASSVRTEWDTQYF
TRBJ2-7	TRBV9	once	-	13	TGTGCCAGCAGCGTAGCGACAAGTGGCGAGCAGTACTTC	CASSVATSGEQYF
TRBJ1-3	TRBV6-1	-	-	14	TGTGCCAGCAGTGGGCAGGTTCTTAGAAACACCATATATTTT	CASSGQVLRNTIYF
TRBJ2-5	TRBV20-1	-	-	11	TGCAGTGCTAGAGATTACGGGACCCAGTACTTC	CSARDYGTQYF
TRBJ2-6	TRBV6-1	-	-	15	TGTGCCAGCAGTGAAGCAAGGGGAGGGGCCAACGTCCTGACTTTC	CASSEARGGANVLTF
TRBJ2-5	TRBV11-1	-	-	14	TGTGCCAGCAGCTTAGCGGGGGGGCCAGAGACCCAGTACTTC	CASSLAGGPETQYF
TRBJ2-7	TRBV19	few	-	14	TGTGCCAGCCTGGACAGCCCAGACGGCTACGAGCAGTACTTC	CASLDSPDGYEQYF
TRBJ1-3	TRBV5-4	-	-	14	TGTGCCAGCAGCCCCGGGTCAACGGGAAACACCATATATTTT	CASSPGSTGNTIYF
TRBJ2-2	TRBV4-1	-	TRBD2	16	TGCGCCAGCAGCCACTCGTCGGGACTAAACACCGGGGAGCTGTTTTTT	CASSHSSGLNTGELFF